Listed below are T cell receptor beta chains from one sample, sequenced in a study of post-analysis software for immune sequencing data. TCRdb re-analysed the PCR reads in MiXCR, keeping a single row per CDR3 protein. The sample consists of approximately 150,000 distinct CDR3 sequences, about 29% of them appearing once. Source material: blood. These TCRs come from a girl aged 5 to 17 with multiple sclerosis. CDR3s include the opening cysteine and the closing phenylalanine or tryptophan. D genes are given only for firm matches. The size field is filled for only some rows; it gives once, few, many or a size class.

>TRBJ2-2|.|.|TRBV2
CASSERGELFF
TGTGCCAGCAGTGAGAGGGGGGAGCTGTTTTTT
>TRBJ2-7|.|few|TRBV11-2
CASSLGRLYNEQYF
TGTGCCAGCAGCTTAGGACGTCTTTACAATGAGCAGTACTTC
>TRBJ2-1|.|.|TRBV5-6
CATATGLHGNEQFF
TGTGCCACTGCTACAGGGCTCCACGGGAATGAGCAGTTCTTC
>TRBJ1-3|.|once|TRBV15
CATSSVAVGNTIYF
TGTGCCACCAGCAGTGTCGCGGTCGGAAACACCATATATTTT
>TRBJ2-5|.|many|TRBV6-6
CASSYSNPSGGQETQYF
TGTGCCAGCAGTTACTCCAATCCCAGCGGAGGGCAGGAGACCCAGTACTTC
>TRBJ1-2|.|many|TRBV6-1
CASSEAGHYGYTF
TGTGCCAGCAGTGAAGCGGGACACTATGGCTACACCTTC
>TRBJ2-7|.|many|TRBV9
CASSGLGDPPYEQYF
TGTGCCAGCAGCGGGTTGGGGGACCCCCCCTACGAGCAGTACTTC
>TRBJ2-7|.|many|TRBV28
CASSSPSDSSYEQYF
TGTGCCAGCAGTTCTCCCTCGGACAGTTCCTACGAGCAGTACTTC
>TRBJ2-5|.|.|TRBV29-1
CSVTGTSQETQYF
TGCAGCGTTACCGGAACTAGCCAAGAGACCCAGTACTTC
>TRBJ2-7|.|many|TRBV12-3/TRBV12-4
CASSFAGSSPYEQYF
TGTGCCAGCAGTTTCGCAGGTTCAAGCCCCTACGAGCAGTACTTC
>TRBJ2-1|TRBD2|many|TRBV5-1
CASSFGLANEQFF
TGTGCCAGCAGCTTCGGACTAGCAAATGAGCAGTTCTTC
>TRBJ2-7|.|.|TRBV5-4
CASSPFDTYEQYF
TGTGCCAGCAGCCCCTTTGATACCTACGAGCAGTACTTC
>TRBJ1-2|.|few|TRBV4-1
CASSQDIGSRGPGDYTF
TGCGCCAGCAGCCAAGATATTGGTAGTCGGGGGCCAGGTGACTACACCTTC
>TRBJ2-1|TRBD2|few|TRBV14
CASGPRSGRWDEQFF
TGTGCCAGCGGCCCCCGGAGCGGGAGATGGGATGAGCAGTTCTTC
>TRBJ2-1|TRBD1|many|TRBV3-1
CASSQTGNNEQFF
TGTGCCAGCAGCCAGACAGGGAACAATGAGCAGTTCTTC
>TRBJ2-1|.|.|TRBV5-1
CASSSFDGDGNEQFF
TGCGCCAGCAGCTCGTTTGACGGGGACGGCAATGAGCAGTTCTTC
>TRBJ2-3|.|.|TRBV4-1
CASSQDGAGPDTQYF
TGCGCCAGCAGCCAAGATGGAGCCGGCCCAGATACGCAGTATTTT
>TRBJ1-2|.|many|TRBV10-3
CAITYREDYGYTF
TGTGCCATCACCTACAGAGAGGACTATGGCTACACCTTC
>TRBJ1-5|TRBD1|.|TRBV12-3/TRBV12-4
CASGQGSHSNQPQHF
TGTGCCAGCGGACAGGGCAGCCATAGCAATCAGCCCCAGCATTTT
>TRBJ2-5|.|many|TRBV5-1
CASSWGAGQETQYF
TGCGCCAGCAGCTGGGGGGCCGGGCAAGAGACCCAGTACTTC
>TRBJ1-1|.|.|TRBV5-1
CASSLERGSTEAFF
TGCGCCAGCAGCTTGGAACGGGGGAGCACTGAAGCTTTCTTT
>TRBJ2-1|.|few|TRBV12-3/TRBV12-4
CASSLIRGFNERFF
TGTGCCAGCAGTTTGATCAGGGGATTTAATGAGCGGTTCTTC
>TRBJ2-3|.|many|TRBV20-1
CSASLSGGSTDTQYF
TGCAGTGCTAGTCTTTCGGGCGGTAGCACAGATACGCAGTATTTT
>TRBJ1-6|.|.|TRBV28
CASGHGSSYNSPLHF
TGTGCCAGCGGTCACGGGAGCTCCTATAATTCACCCCTCCACTTT
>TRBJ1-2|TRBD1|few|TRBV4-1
CASSQGTGDYGCTF
TGCGCCAGCAGCCAAGGGACAGGGGATTATGGCTGCACCTTC
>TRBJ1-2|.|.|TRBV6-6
CASSYVGTGYTF
TGTGCCAGCAGTTACGTGGGTACCGGCTACACCTTC
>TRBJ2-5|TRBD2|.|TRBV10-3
CATGEGKGQETQYF
TGTGCCACCGGGGAGGGGAAGGGTCAAGAGACCCAGTACTTC
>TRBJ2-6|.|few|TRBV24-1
CATSDLDSSGANVLTF
TGTGCCACCAGTGATTTAGACAGCTCTGGGGCCAACGTCCTGACTTTC
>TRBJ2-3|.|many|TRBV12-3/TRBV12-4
CASTRGARGARDTQYF
TGTGCCAGCACCCGAGGGGCTCGGGGGGCAAGGGATACGCAGTATTTT
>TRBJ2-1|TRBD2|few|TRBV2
CASSGGLAGYNEQFF
TGTGCCAGCAGTGGGGGACTAGCGGGCTACAATGAGCAGTTCTTC
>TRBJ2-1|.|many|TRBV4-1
CASSQTPGVVEQFF
TGCGCCAGCAGCCAAACACCCGGGGTCGTTGAGCAGTTCTTC
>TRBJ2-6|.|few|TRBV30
CAWRGANVLTF
TGTGCCTGGAGGGGGGCCAACGTCCTGACTTTC
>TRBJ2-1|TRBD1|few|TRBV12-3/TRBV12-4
CASSTRTGYNEQFF
TGTGCCAGCAGTACTCGGACAGGGTACAATGAGCAGTTCTTC
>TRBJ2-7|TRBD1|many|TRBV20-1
CSAQDRGSYEQYF
TGCAGTGCTCAGGACAGGGGGTCCTACGAGCAGTACTTC
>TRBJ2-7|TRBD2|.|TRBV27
CASRYAGGPVYEQYF
TGTGCCAGCAGGTATGCGGGAGGGCCTGTTTACGAGCAGTACTTC
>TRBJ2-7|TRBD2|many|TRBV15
CATSRGIGLAGAEQYF
TGTGCCACCAGCAGAGGGATAGGACTAGCGGGAGCCGAGCAGTACTTC
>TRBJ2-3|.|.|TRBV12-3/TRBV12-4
CASRALADTQYF
TGTGCCAGCAGAGCGTTAGCAGATACGCAGTATTTT
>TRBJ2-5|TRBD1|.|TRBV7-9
CASSGQGFASQYF
TGTGCCAGCAGCGGACAGGGTTTCGCGTCCCAGTACTTC
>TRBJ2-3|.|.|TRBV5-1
CASSSLGELSTDTQYF
TGCGCCAGCAGCTCTTTGGGGGAGCTGAGCACAGATACGCAGTATTTT
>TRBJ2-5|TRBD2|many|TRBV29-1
CSVEVRREHGETQYF
TGCAGCGTTGAAGTAAGGCGGGAGCACGGCGAGACCCAGTACTTC
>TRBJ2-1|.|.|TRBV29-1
CSVGQGGIF
TGCAGCGTTGGACAGGGAGGCATCTTC
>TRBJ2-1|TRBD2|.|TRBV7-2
CASSYIPRLAGINEQFF
TGTGCCAGCAGCTATATTCCACGACTAGCGGGAATCAATGAGCAGTTCTTC
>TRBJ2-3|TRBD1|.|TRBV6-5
CASSSGQGATDTQYF
TGTGCCAGCAGTTCCGGACAGGGGGCAACAGATACGCAGTATTTT
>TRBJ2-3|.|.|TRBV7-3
CTSSLAGADTQYF
TGTACCAGCAGCTTAGCAGGGGCAGATACGCAGTATTTT
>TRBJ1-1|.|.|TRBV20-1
CSARTSMNTEAFF
TGCAGTGCCCGGACGTCCATGAACACTGAAGCTTTCTTT
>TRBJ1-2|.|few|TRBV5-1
CASSLVSPFRWSWVYGYTF
TGCGCCAGCAGCTTGGTCTCCCCTTTTCGATGGAGTTGGGTCTATGGCTACACCTTC
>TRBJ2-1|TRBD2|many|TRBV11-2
CASSGPGLANEQFF
TGTGCCAGCAGCGGACCGGGACTAGCGAACGAGCAGTTCTTC
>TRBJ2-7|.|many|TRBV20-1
CSASKRGYTYEQYF
TGCAGTGCTAGTAAACGGGGTTACACCTACGAGCAGTACTTC
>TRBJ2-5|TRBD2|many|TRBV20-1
CSGGEGKETQYF
TGCAGCGGGGGGGAGGGAAAGGAGACCCAGTACTTC
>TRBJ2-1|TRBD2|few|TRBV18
CASSGASGSTDEQFF
TGTGCCAGCTCGGGGGCTAGCGGGAGCACCGATGAGCAGTTCTTC
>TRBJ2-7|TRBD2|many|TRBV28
CASSLWASGNREQYF
TGTGCCAGCAGTTTATGGGCTAGCGGGAACCGCGAGCAGTACTTC
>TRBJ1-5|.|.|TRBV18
CASSPRGSGNQPQHF
TGTGCCAGCTCACCGCGGGGTTCGGGCAATCAGCCCCAGCATTTT
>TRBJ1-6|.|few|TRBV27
CASTLGGGHSPLHF
TGTGCCAGCACCCTTGGGGGAGGGCACTCACCCCTCCACTTT